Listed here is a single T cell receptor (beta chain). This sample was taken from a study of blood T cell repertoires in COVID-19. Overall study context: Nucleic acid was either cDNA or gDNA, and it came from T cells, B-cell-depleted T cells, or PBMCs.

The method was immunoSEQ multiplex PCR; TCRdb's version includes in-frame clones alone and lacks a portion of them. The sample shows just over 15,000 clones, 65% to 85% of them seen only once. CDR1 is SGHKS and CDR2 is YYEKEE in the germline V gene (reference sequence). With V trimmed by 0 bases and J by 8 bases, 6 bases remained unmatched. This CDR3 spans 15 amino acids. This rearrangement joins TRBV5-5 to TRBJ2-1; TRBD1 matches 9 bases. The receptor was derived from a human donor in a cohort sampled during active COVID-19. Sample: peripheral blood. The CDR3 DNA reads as TGTGCCAGCAGCTTGGCGGACAGGGGTAACGATGAGCAGTTCTTC. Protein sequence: CASSLADRGNDEQFF.